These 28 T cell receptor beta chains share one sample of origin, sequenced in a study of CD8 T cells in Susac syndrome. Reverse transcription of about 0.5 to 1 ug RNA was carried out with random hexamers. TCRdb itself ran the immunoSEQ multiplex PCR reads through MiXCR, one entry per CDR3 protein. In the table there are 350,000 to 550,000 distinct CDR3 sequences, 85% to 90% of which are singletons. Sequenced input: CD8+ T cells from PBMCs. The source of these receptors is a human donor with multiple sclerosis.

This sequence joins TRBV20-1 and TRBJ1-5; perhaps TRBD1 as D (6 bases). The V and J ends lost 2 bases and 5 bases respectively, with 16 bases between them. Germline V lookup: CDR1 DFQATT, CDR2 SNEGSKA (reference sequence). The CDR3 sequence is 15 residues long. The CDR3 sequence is CSARPTGQNDQPQHF. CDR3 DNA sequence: TGCAGTGCTAGACCAACGGGACAAAATGATCAGCCCCAGCATTTT.

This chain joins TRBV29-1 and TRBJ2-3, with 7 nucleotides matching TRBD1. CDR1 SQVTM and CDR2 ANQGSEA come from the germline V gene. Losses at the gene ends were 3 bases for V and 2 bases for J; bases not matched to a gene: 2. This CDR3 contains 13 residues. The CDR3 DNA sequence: TGCAGCGTTGAGGGACAGAACACAGATACGCAGTATTTT. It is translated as CSVEGQNTDTQYF.

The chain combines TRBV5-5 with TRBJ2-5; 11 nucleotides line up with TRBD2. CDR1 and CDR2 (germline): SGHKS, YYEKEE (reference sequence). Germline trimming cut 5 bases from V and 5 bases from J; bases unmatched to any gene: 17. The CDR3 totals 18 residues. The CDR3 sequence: CASSRDPGLAASGETQYF. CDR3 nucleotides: TGTGCCAGCAGTCGAGACCCGGGACTAGCGGCTTCGGGGGAGACCCAGTACTTC. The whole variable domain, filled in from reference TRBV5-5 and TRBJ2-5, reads DAGVTQSPTHLIKTRGQQVTLRCSPISGHKSVSWYQQVLGQGPQFIFQYYEKEERGRGNFPDRFSARQFPNYSSELNVNALLLGDSALYLCASSRDPGLAASGETQYFGPGTRLLVL.

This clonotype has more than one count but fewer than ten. The CDR3 loop reads CASSYPWDRKNTEAFF. The CDR3 region has the DNA TGTGCCAGCAGTTACCCGTGGGACAGGAAAAACACTGAAGCTTTCTTT. The V call is TRBV6-5, the J call TRBJ1-1, with 8 nucleotides matching TRBD1. This CDR3 is built from 16 residues. Trimming took 2 bases from V and 2 from J; bases not matched to a gene: 7. Germline V gene sequence: CDR1 MNHEY, CDR2 SVGAGI.

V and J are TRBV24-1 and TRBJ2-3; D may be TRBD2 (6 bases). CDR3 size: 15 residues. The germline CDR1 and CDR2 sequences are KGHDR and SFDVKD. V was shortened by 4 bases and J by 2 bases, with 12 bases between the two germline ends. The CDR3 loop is CATSDSREYTDTQYF. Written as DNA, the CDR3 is TGTGCCACCAGTGACTCGCGGGAATACACAGATACGCAGTATTTT.

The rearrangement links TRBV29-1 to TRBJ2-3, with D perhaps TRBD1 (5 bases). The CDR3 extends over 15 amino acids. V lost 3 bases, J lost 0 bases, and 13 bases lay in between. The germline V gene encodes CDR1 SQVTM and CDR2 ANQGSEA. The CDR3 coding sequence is TGCAGCGTTGAGGGGCCGGGCCCAAGCACAGATACGCAGTATTTT. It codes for CSVEGPGPSTDTQYF.

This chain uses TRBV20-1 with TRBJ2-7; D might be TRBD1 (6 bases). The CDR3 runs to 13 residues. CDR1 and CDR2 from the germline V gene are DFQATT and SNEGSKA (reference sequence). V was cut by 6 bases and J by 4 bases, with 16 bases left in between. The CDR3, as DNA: TGCAGTGCCCCCCGACAGGACCCTTACGAGCAGTACTTC. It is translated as CSAPRQDPYEQYF.

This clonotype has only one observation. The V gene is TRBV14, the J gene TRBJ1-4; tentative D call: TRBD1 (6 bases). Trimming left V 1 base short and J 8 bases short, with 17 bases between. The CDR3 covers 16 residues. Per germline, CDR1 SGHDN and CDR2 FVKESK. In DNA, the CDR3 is TGTGCCAGCAGCCAAGTACAGGGAATGGGTGGCGAAAAACTGTTTTTT. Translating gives CASSQVQGMGGEKLFF.

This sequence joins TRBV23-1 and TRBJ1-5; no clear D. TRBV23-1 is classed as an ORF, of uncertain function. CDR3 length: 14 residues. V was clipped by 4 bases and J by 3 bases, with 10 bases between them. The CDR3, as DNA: TGCGCCAGCAGTCGAGAAGGATTCAATCAGCCCCAGCATTTT. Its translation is CASSREGFNQPQHF.

In DNA form, the CDR3 reads TGTGCCAGCAGCGTATCAGGGGCCTCTGGAAACACCATATATTTT. Encoded protein: CASSVSGASGNTIYF. This chain joins TRBV9 and TRBJ1-3; D may be TRBD1 (6 bases). Germline-derived CDR1 and CDR2 are SGDLS and YYNGEE. The CDR3 totals 15 residues. V was trimmed by 1 base and J by 0 bases, leaving 8 bases between them.

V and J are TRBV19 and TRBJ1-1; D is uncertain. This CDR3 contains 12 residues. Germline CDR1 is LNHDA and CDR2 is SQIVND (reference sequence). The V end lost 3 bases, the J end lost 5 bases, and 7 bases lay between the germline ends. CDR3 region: CASSIQRTEAFF. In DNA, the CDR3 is TGTGCCAGTAGTATCCAGAGGACTGAAGCTTTCTTT.

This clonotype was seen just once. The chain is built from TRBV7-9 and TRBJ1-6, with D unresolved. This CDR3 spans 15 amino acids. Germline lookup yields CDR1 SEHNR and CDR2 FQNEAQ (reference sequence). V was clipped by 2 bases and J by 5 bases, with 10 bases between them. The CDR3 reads CASSLSRANNSPLHF. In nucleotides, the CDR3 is TGTGCCAGCAGCTTATCCAGAGCTAATAATTCACCCCTCCACTTT.

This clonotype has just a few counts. The CDR3 here is CASSLALGSAYEQYF. The CDR3 DNA follows: TGTGCCAGCAGCTTAGCGCTAGGGTCTGCCTACGAGCAGTACTTC. J is TRBJ2-7 and V is TRBV7-2; D not certain. The CDR3 loop spans 15 amino acids. Per the germline V gene, CDR1 is SGHTA and CDR2 is FQGNSA. With 0 bases removed from V and 2 bases from J, the gap between germline ends came to 11 bases. Full variable domain (outside the CDR3, taken from reference TRBV7-2 and TRBJ2-7): GAGVSQSPSNKVTEKGKDVELRCDPISGHTALYWYRQSLGQGLEFLIYFQGNSAPDKSGLPSDRFSAERTGGSVSTLTIQRTQQEDSAVYLCASSLALGSAYEQYFGPGTRLTVT.

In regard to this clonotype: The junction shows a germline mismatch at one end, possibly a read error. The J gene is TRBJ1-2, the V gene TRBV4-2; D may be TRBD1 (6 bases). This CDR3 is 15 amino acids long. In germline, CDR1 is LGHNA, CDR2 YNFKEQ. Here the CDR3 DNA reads TGTGCCAGCGGCCAAGAATTGGGGGCGCGGAATGGCTACACCTTC. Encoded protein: CASGQELGARNGYTF.

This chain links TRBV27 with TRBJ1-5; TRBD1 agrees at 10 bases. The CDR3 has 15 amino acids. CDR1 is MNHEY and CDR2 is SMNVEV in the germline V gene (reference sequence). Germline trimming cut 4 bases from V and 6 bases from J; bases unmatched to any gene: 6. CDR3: CASSSTGGSIQPQHF. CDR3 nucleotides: TGTGCCAGCAGTTCGACAGGGGGCTCCATTCAGCCCCAGCATTTT.

Here the CDR3 reads CASSLGGVGNTQYF. Written as DNA, the CDR3 is TGTGCCAGCAGCCTCGGGGGGGTTGGTAATACCCAGTACTTC. The V call is TRBV27, the J call TRBJ2-5; TRBD2 aligns across 8 bases. There are 14 residues in the CDR3. Germline V lookup: CDR1 MNHEY, CDR2 SMNVEV (reference sequence). V shed 6 bases and J 8 bases; nucleotides not matched to a gene: 11.

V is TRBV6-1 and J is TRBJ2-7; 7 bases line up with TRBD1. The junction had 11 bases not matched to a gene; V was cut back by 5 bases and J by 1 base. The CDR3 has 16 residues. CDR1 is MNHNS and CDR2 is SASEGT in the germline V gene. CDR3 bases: TGTGCCAGCAGTCAACCAGACAGGGAAGGATCCTACGAGCAGTACTTC. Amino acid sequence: CASSQPDREGSYEQYF.

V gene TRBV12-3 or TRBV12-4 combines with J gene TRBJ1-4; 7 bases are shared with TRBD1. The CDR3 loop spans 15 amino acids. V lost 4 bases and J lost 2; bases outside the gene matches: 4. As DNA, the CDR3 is TGTGCCAGCAGTTCCACGACAGGGACTAATGAAAAACTGTTTTTT. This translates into CASSSTTGTNEKLFF.

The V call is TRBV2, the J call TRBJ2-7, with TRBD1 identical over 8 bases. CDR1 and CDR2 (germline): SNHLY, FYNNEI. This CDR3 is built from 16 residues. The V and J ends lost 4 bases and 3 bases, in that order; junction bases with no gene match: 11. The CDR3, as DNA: TGTGCCAGCAGTGTTGGTAGGACAGGGTTGGTCTACGAGCAGTACTTC. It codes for CASSVGRTGLVYEQYF.

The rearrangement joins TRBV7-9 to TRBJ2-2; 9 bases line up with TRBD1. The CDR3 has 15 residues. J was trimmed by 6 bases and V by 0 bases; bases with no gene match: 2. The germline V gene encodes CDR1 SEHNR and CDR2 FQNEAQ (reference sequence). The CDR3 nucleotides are TGTGCCAGCAGCTTAGCGGGACAGGGTCCCGGGGAGCTGTTTTTT. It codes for CASSLAGQGPGELFF.

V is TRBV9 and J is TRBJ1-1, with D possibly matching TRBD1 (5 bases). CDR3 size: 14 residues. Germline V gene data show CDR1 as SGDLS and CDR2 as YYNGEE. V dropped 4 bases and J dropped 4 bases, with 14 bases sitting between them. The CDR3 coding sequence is TGTGCCAGCAGCTCAGACCGGGACTTCACTGAAGCTTTCTTT. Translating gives CASSSDRDFTEAFF.

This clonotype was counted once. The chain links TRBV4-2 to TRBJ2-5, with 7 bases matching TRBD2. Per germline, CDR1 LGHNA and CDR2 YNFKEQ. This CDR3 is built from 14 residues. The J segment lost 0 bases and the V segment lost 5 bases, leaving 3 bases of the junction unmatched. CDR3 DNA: TGTGCCAGCAGCGCGGGACTACACCAAGAGACCCAGTACTTC. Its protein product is CASSAGLHQETQYF.

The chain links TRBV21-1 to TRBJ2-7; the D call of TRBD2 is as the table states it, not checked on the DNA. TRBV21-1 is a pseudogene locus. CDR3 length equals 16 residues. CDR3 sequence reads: CASSRGTSGRAYEQYF. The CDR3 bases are TGTGCCAGCAGCAGAGGGACTAGCGGGAGGGCATACGAGCAGTACTTC.

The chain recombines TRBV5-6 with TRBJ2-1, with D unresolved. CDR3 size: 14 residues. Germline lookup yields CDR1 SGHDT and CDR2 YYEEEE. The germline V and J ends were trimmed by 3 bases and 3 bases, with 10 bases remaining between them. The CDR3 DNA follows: TGTGCCAGCAGCTATAGCCGGAACTACAATGAGCAGTTCTTC. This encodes CASSYSRNYNEQFF.

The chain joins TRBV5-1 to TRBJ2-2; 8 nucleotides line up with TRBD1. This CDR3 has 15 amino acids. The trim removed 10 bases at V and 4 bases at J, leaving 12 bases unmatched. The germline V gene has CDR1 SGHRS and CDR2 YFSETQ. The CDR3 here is CAVGGQGAGTGELFF. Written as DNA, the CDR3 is TGCGCCGTTGGAGGCCAGGGGGCCGGCACCGGGGAGCTGTTTTTT.

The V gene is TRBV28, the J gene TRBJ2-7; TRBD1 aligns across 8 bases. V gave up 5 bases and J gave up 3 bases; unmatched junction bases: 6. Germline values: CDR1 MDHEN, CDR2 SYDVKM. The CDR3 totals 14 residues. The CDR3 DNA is TGTGCCAGCAGTGACCGGGACAGGTTCTACGAGCAGTACTTC. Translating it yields CASSDRDRFYEQYF.

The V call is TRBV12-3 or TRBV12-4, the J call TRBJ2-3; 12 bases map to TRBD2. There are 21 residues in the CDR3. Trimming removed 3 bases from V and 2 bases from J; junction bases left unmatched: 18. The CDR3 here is CASSFITIPSSGGDFTDTQYF. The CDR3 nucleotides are TGTGCCAGCAGTTTTATAACAATTCCGTCTAGCGGGGGGGATTTCACAGATACGCAGTATTTT.

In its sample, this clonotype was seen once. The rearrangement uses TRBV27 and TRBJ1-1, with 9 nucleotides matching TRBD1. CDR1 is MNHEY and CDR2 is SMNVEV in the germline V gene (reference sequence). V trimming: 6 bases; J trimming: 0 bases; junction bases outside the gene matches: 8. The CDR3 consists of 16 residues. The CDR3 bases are TGTGCCAGCAGCCTCGGGACAGGGAGGGTGAACACTGAAGCTTTCTTT. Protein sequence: CASSLGTGRVNTEAFF.